This is a list of T cell receptor beta chains from one sample in a study of STAT5B mutations in CD4+ large granular lymphocyte leukemia. Assay: immunoSEQ multiplex PCR; the TCRdb copy retains only in-frame clones and omits some. This sample has roughly 41,000 clones, with around 75% found just once. The sample taken for sequencing was CD4+ T cells from blood buffy coats. These receptors were collected from a human donor in good health. Each CDR3 is given with its conserved first and last residue.

TRBJ2-1 TRBV5-1 CASSWQPAGTSYNEQFF
TRBJ2-2 TRBV6-5 CASGRRGTGELFF
TRBJ1-4 TRBV7-9 CASSRGDQSNEKLFF
TRBJ1-6 TRBV10-3 CAISESGQGNSYNSPLHF
TRBJ1-3 TRBV7-6 CASSSGQPSGNTIYF
TRBJ2-7 TRBV7-2 CASSLAYGQNEQYF
TRBJ2-3 TRBV9 CASSVEGLIDTQYF
TRBJ2-3 TRBV11-2 CASSLGTSGGSTDTQYF
TRBJ2-7 TRBV6-5 CASSLEGWNEQYF
TRBJ2-2 TRBV7-8 CASSLRTGRNTGELFF